The 3 T cell receptor beta chains presented below share a single source sample, sequenced in a study of PD-1 blockade in classical Hodgkin lymphoma. Profiled with immunoSEQ multiplex PCR; TCRdb holds only in-frame clones, not every one. The table has tens of thousands of clones, 80% seen once. The time point: cycle 4 day 1 (C4D1), after less than 7 weeks of nivolumab. Every single patient, without exception, relapsed after autologous stem cell transplantation, and brentuximab vedotin exposure varied. The material was peripheral blood mononuclear cells (PBMCs), obtained before the fourth cycle of nivolumab. Every receptor here comes from a human donor with classical Hodgkin lymphoma.

This clone was detected only once. The gene calls are TRBV15 and TRBJ1-5; D might be TRBD1 (6 bases). The CDR3 runs to 16 residues. In germline, CDR1 is LNHNV, CDR2 YYDKDF (reference sequence). Deletions cut 0 bases from V and 7 bases from J, with 16 bases between. The CDR3 loop reads CATSRDLAGARQPQHF. CDR3 in DNA: TGTGCCACCAGCAGAGATTTGGCAGGGGCCAGGCAGCCCCAGCATTTT.

The chain recombines TRBV28 with TRBJ2-1; 7 bases agree with TRBD1. The CDR3 loop spans 14 amino acids. Germline V gene lookup returns CDR1 MDHEN and CDR2 SYDVKM. V gave up 2 bases and J gave up 7 bases; unmatched junction bases: 5. The CDR3 bases are TGTGCCAGCAGTTTAGTCGCAGGGGGAAATGAGCAGTTCTTC. Its translation: CASSLVAGGNEQFF.

This chain links TRBV6-5 with TRBJ2-2; weak D call: TRBD2 (6 bases). The CDR3 is made up of 15 amino acids. V was trimmed by 2 bases and J by 0 bases, leaving 7 bases between them. Per the germline V gene, CDR1 is MNHEY and CDR2 is SVGAGI. CDR3 region: CASSYRGTNTGELFF. The CDR3 nucleotides read TGTGCCAGCAGTTACCGGGGGACGAACACCGGGGAGCTGTTTTTT.